In its sample, the clone carrying this T cell receptor (beta chain) was seen once. V trimming: 6 bases; J trimming: 4 bases; junction bases outside the gene matches: 7. CDR1 and CDR2 from the germline V gene are MGHDK and SYGVNS. This CDR3 has 14 amino acids. The data are from a study of shared T cell receptors in the human thymus. Repertoires were generated with immunoSEQ multiplex PCR, while TCRdb's copy carries only in-frame clones and drops some. The sample records 600,000 or so clones, 70% to 90% being singletons. The data were also submitted as part of a second study, on human thymus T cells. As that report states: Having corrective surgery for congenital heart defects, healthy Finnish infants were the ones who donated. An apparent bias in V and J gene usage was seen in thymic and blood repertoires.

This rearrangement joins TRBV25-1 to TRBJ2-3, with 7 nucleotides matching TRBD1. Sequenced: thymocytes. The TCR originated in a boy under two years old with a congenital heart defect. The CDR3 region is CASRETGIPDTQYF. DNA for the CDR3: TGTGCCAGCAGAGAGACAGGGATCCCAGATACGCAGTATTTT.